This T cell receptor beta chain is drawn from a study of CD8 T cells in Susac syndrome. A quantity of roughly 0.5 to 1 ug RNA underwent reverse transcription using random hexamers. TCRdb reprocessed the immunoSEQ multiplex PCR reads with MiXCR, giving one entry per CDR3 protein. The sample lists just over 150,000 distinct CDR3 sequences, roughly 94% occurring once. For this clonotype: Its matching antigen is unknown.

TCR beta sequencing was performed on blood CD8+ and CD4+ T cells. TEMRA cells were FACS-enriched, unlike CD8+ and CD4+ T cells, which were negatively isolated. The study, taken as a whole, reports: A relatively small number of individuals underwent TCR sequencing and HLA analysis.

The specimen sequenced was CD8+ T cells from PBMCs. This TCR was sampled from a human donor with multiple sclerosis.

DNA for the CDR3: TGCAGCGTTGATGCCGGGACAGGGGCCATGAACACTGAAGCTTTCTTT. It encodes CSVDAGTGAMNTEAFF. The chain is built from TRBV29-1 and TRBJ1-1; 10 bases agree with TRBD1. This CDR3 comprises 16 residues. Per the germline V gene, CDR1 is SQVTM and CDR2 is ANQGSEA. V dropped 3 bases and J dropped 0; count of bases not matched to a gene: 7. The entire variable domain, with the rest obtained from reference TRBV29-1 and TRBJ1-1, is as follows: SAVISQKPSRDICQRGTSLTIQCQVDSQVTMMFWYRQQPGQSLTLIATANQGSEATYESGFVIDKFPISRPNLTFSTLTVSNMSPEDSSIYLCSVDAGTGAMNTEAFFGQGTRLTVV.